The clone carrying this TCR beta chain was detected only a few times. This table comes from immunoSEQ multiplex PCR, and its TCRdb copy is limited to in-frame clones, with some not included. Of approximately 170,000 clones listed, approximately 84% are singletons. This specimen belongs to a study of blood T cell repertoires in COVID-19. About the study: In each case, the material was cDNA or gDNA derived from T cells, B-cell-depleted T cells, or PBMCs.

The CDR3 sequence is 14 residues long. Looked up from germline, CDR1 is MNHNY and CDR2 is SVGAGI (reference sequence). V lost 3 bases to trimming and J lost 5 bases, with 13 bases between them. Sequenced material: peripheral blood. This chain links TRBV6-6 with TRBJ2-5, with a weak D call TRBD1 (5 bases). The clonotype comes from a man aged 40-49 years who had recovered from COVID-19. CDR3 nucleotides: TGTGCCAGCAGTTATATAGGGGTAGGGGAGACCCAGTACTTC. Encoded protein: CASSYIGVGETQYF.